Below, 7 T cell receptor beta chains from the same sample are listed, as sequenced in a study of cytomegalovirus exposure and HLA in healthy donors. The PCR ran on 60 Vbeta and 13 Jbeta primers. Clones were read by immunoSEQ multiplex PCR, and TCRdb kept only the in-frame ones, dropping some. This sample carries about 200,000 clones, roughly 80% of them seen once, and the ten largest clones take just under 3%. The sequenced sample consisted of PBMCs. These TCRs come from a woman aged 25 to 39 in good health and CMV-seronegative.

The genes are TRBV12-5 and TRBJ1-1; 7 positions match TRBD1. This CDR3 contains 16 residues. The germline V gene has CDR1 LGHNT and CDR2 FRNRAP. The trim removed 1 base at V and 5 bases at J, leaving 10 bases unmatched. Here the CDR3 DNA reads TGTGCTAGTGGTTTGGCGAGAGGGGGCACAGGGACTGAAGCTTTCTTT. This sequence encodes CASGLARGGTGTEAFF.

The chain has TRBV27 and TRBJ2-1, with a tentative D call TRBD2 (5 bases). The V end was cut by 3 bases, the J end by 8 bases, with 5 bases between. Germline V gene lookup returns CDR1 MNHEY and CDR2 SMNVEV (reference sequence). The CDR3 sequence is 11 residues long. The CDR3 loop is CASSLRDEQFF. The DNA for the CDR3 is TGTGCCAGCAGTTTGAGGGATGAGCAGTTCTTC.

The chain employs TRBV29-1 and TRBJ1-1; 7 bases map to TRBD1. CDR3 length equals 15 residues. V lost 2 bases, J lost 4 bases, and 10 bases stayed unmatched. Germline V lookup: CDR1 SQVTM, CDR2 ANQGSEA. CDR3 DNA sequence: TGCAGCGTTGAAAATGGGGGCAGACAGGGCACTGAAGCTTTCTTT. Its protein product is CSVENGGRQGTEAFF.

This clone came up once. The chain couples TRBV11-2 to TRBJ2-6; maybe TRBD1 (6 bases). CDR1 is SGHAT and CDR2 is FQNNGV in the germline V gene. Trimming stripped 6 bases from V and 4 bases from J, with 13 bases between. This CDR3 spans 15 amino acids. The DNA of the CDR3 is TGTGCCAGCAGTTCACAGGGTTCCGGGGCCAACGTCCTGACTTTC. Translating it yields CASSSQGSGANVLTF.

The count of this clone is one. The genes are TRBV6-6 and TRBJ1-1, with a weak D call TRBD1 (6 bases). Germline V gene sequence: CDR1 MNHNY, CDR2 SVGAGI (reference sequence). Trimming removed 5 bases from V and 3 bases from J, with 16 bases in between. The CDR3 is made up of 15 amino acids. Written as DNA, the CDR3 is TGTGCCAGCAGTATGGACGGGGGGCTGGACACTGAAGCTTTCTTT. This gives the protein CASSMDGGLDTEAFF.

This chain links TRBV4-1 with TRBJ1-5, with unresolved D. Germline V CDR1 and CDR2: MGHRA, YSYEKL. Trimming pared 3 bases from V and 1 base from J, leaving 10 bases between. This CDR3 region has 15 residues. The CDR3 reads CASSQREGSNQPQHF. For the CDR3, the DNA is TGCGCCAGCAGCCAGAGGGAAGGGAGCAATCAGCCCCAGCATTTT.

There are a few counts of this clone. This chain connects TRBV6-4 to TRBJ2-2; a weak D match, TRBD1 (5 bases). V lost 4 bases to trimming and J lost 7 bases, with 13 bases between them. This CDR3 comprises 14 residues. Germline V gene sequence: CDR1 MRHNA, CDR2 SNTAGT. The CDR3 DNA sequence: TGTGCCAGCAGTGCCGACAGTCGTTACGGGGAGCTGTTTTTT. Protein sequence: CASSADSRYGELFF.